This entry is about one T cell receptor beta chain. The antigen it binds to is not known. Base qualities are missing; no much larger clone stands one base away. Healthy HIV-negative adults with no recently reported acute infections or vaccinations were included as donors. Every donor was a Caucasian adult residing in Nashville, Tennessee, USA. CD4+ T cells were enriched by magnetic negative selection, after which naive cells were positively selected on CD45RA and the negative fraction was taken as the memory subset. Blood was collected by leukapheresis, and PBMCs were isolated by Ficoll-Histopaque density gradient centrifugation and then cryopreserved in liquid nitrogen vapor phase. Purity and quantity of every magnetically sorted T cell population were checked by analytical flow cytometry. Each sorted fraction had its genomic DNA isolated and then quantified by UV absorbance on a Nanodrop 2000c.

Using the deep immunoSEQ assay, multiplex PCR amplified TCR CDR3 regions from genomic DNA. For each cell subset, the extracted genomic DNA was distributed evenly across all wells of several immunoSEQ 96-well plates, and each plate served as one replicate. For sorted subsets, roughly 200 ng of genomic DNA, equivalent to some 30,000 T cell genomes, went into each replicate PCR. Purified libraries were quantified with a Qubit 3.0 fluorometer, sized on a Bioanalyzer 2100, and re-quantified with the KAPA Library Quantification kit. Every immunoSEQ 96-well plate was sequenced on a dedicated single-read 150-cycle Illumina NextSeq 550 flow cell. As for the authors' bioinformatics: Because only junctional sequences without quality scores were contained in the immunoSEQ output, filtering matching that applied to full-length reads could not be performed. Sequences were annotated with PyIR, a Python wrapper for IgBLAST v1.9, and V/J genes and CDR3 were assigned using IMGT germline references. Reads were removed for weak V/J assignments (E-value above 1e-6), missing CDR3, stop codons, out-of-frame junctions, or ambiguous translated residues. V3J clonotypes were defined by identical inferred V gene, J gene, and CDR3 amino acid sequence. To compute the percentage overlap between repertoires, the number of shared unique clonotypes was divided by the size of the smaller repertoire. RTK rarefaction, the Chao1 estimator, and Recon v2.1 estimates of unobserved clonotypes were used to assess repertoire richness. For all TCRbeta clonotypes obtained by the gDNA method from four donors, generation probabilities were computed with OLGA. TCRdb retrieved this table from immuneACCESS and kept in-frame rearrangements only. Not all clones are present; in checked studies, unresolved V genes account for under half, and no reason is known for the remainder. V, J and clone size are taken as reported in that table, and D and trimming were inferred from the DNA itself. The sample table lists around 1.6 million clones, under 99% of them with a count of one. Roughly 0.42% of the sample comes from the top ten.

The sample comes from a study of shared clonotypes between healthy human individuals (TCRdb year 2020). Context from the whole study: The cohort included a few men and two women between 18 and 49 years of age. For each donor, CD4 naive and CD4 memory were each given three plates, CD8 naive was given two plates, and CD8 memory was given one plate. To estimate repertoire size and how much clonotypes are shared between individuals, the study performed deep sequencing of blood TCR repertoires from five healthy adults. To increase sequencing depth and limit assay-specific biases, TCR repertoire library preparation and sequencing were carried out by different laboratories using diverse techniques. Each donor's leukapheresis produced roughly between about 0.8 and 8.9 billion PBMCs.

The investigation overall reported the following: Incomplete sequencing was indicated by rarefaction of sorted-subset datasets, despite the large sequencing depth. Estimated clonotype richness was generally larger for naive than for memory subsets. Because the study included only a small number of donors, the genetic and exposure-history diversity represented was limited. Based on pairwise subsampling, the degree of clonotype sharing among donors was expected to be affected by sequencing depth. Across a few donors, 4.5% to 6.5% of naive CD4, roughly 3.5% of naive CD8, 2% to 2.5% of memory CD4, and approximately 0.42% of memory CD8 clonotypes were shared. Sampling was restricted to blood, and TCR repertoires in tissue are likely to differ from TCR repertoires in blood. Compared with non-shared clonotypes, clonotypes shared by all four sorted-subset donors had higher generation probabilities.

This TCR was sampled from a man younger than 40 in good health. Sequenced input: naive CD4+ T cells sorted from blood. The cell subset or site tag for this specimen amounts to: CD45RA+ positively selected.

The nucleotides read TGTGCCAGCAGCCTGATAAGGACAGCCAAGGACACTGAAGCTTTCTTT. It translates to CASSLIRTAKDTEAFF. This receptor chain uses TRBV11-2 and TRBJ1-1, with a weak D call of TRBD1 (6 bases match). V lost 5 bases and J lost 3 bases; the stretch between them is 19 bases long. The CDR3, cysteine through phenylalanine, is 16 amino acids long. Only the CDR3 DNA is retained, 48 bases long and in frame from the first base. Taken from the germline V gene, the CDR1 and CDR2 loops are SGHAT and FQNNGV.